The subject of this entry is one TCR beta chain. Its antigen is still unknown. This record belongs to a study of cytomegalovirus exposure and HLA in healthy donors. Study overall: Roughly 180 million T cells yielded 120 million or so unique TCR beta sequences, as an earlier analysis found. Overall study results and limits: Associated with HLA alleles at 0.05 false discovery rate in a later analysis were fewer than 20,000 TCR beta sequences. V- and J-gene trimming in TCR beta was tied to a missense DCLRE1C variant by an analysis performed later. Presence/absence comparisons presumed near-even sequencing depth among donors.

Amplification used 60 Vbeta primers and 13 Jbeta primers. Method: immunoSEQ multiplex PCR; TCRdb's copy keeps in-frame clones and lacks some. The sample has 150,000 to 200,000 clones, and its top ten clones hold 6.5%. V was clipped by 4 bases and J by 6 bases; unmatched bases: 9. CDR3 length: 17 residues. The V gene's germline CDR1 is SGHTA and CDR2 FQGNSA. J is TRBJ2-7 and V is TRBV7-2; 16 bases agree with TRBD2. Source material: PBMCs. The receptor comes from a man under 40 in good health and CMV-seronegative. The CDR3 reads CASSSPGLAGGPREQYF. The CDR3 DNA reads TGTGCCAGCAGCTCGCCGGGACTAGCGGGGGGGCCCCGCGAGCAGTACTTC. Full variable domain (outside the CDR3, taken from reference TRBV7-2 and TRBJ2-7): GAGVSQSPSNKVTEKGKDVELRCDPISGHTALYWYRQSLGQGLEFLIYFQGNSAPDKSGLPSDRFSAERTGGSVSTLTIQRTQQEDSAVYLCASSSPGLAGGPREQYFGPGTRLTVT.